This T cell receptor (beta chain) is from a study of T cell responses to AZD1222 COVID-19 vaccine. Per the germline V gene, CDR1 is ENHRY and CDR2 is SYGVKD. The junction had 3 bases not matched to a gene; V was cut back by 0 bases and J by 5 bases. The CDR3 has 14 amino acids. TCRdb keeps only in-frame clones here, not all; method: immunoSEQ multiplex PCR. The table shows around 91,000 clones, with more than 85% occurring only once. This TCR was recovered from an adult who received the AZD1222 COVID-19 vaccine. The source material was peripheral blood, sampled 28 days after the second AZD1222 dose. The chain employs TRBV10-3 and TRBJ1-2, with 7 bases identical to TRBD1. CDR3 region: CAISESGTEYGYTF. CDR3 coding DNA: TGTGCCATCAGTGAGTCTGGGACAGAGTATGGCTACACCTTC.